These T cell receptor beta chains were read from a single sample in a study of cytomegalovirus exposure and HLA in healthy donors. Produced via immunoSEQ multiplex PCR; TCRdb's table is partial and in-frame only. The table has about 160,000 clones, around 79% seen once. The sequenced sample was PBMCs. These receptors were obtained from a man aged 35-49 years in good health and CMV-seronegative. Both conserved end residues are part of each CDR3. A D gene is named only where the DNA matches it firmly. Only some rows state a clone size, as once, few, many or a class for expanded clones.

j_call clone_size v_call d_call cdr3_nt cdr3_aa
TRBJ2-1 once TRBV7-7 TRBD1 TGTGCTAGCAGCGTTGGACAGGGGGCACTTGAGCAGTTCTTC CASSVGQGALEQFF
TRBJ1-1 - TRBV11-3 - TGTGCCAGCAGCCCCAGTTGGAAGGGAGTTACATCTGAAGCTTTCTTT CASSPSWKGVTSEAFF
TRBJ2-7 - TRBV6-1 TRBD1 TGTGCCAGCAGTAACTGGGACAGCTCCTACGAGCAGTACTTC CASSNWDSSYEQYF
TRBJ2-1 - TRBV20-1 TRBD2 TGCACCCGGGGGGGGGAGCAGTTCTTC CTRGGEQFF
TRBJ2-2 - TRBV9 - TGTGCCAGCAGCGGACGAACCCCAGGGCCCGGGGAGCTGTTTTTT CASSGRTPGPGELFF
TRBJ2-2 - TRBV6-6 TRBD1 TGTGCCAGCAGTTACCGGGACAGGCACACCGGGGAGCTGTTTTTT CASSYRDRHTGELFF
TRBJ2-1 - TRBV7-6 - TGTGCCAGCAGCGGCGGACTATCCAATGAGCAGTTCTTC CASSGGLSNEQFF
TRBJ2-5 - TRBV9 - TGTGCCAGCAGCCCCCGTGGCACCCCTGGGACCCAGTACTTC CASSPRGTPGTQYF
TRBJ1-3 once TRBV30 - TGTGCCTGGAGTGAGGGGTTTCGAAACACCATATATTTT CAWSEGFRNTIYF
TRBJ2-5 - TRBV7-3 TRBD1 TGTGCCAGCAGCTCCGTCGGGACAGGGGGAGAGACCCAGTACTTC CASSSVGTGGETQYF
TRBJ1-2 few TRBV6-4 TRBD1 TGTGCCAGCAGTAGAGACGTAGGGACAGGGCGTGATGGCTACACCTTC CASSRDVGTGRDGYTF
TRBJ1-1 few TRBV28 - TGTGCCAGCAGTTTACTGAGCGGGGGCACTGAAGCTTTCTTT CASSLLSGGTEAFF
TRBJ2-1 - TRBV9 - TGTGCCAGCAGCGCCCCCAACTACAATGAGCAGTTCTTC CASSAPNYNEQFF
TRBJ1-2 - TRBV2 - TGTGCCAGCAGTGAAGACAGGGCGGGCTACACCTTC CASSEDRAGYTF
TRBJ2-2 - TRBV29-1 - TGCAGCGTTGAAGATCTTCGGGGGATCGGCGGGGAGCTGTTTTTT CSVEDLRGIGGELFF
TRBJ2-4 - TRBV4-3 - TGCGCCAGCAGCCGATCTACGTATAGGGGTTCGGGTGAAAACATTCAGTACTTC CASSRSTYRGSGENIQYF
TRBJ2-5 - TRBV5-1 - TGCGCCAGCAGCTCCCCTAGGGGCCCGCAAGAGACCCAGTACTTC CASSSPRGPQETQYF
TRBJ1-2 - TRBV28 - TGTGCCAGCAGTTTAGGTGGGTCTTCTATGACGCGGCGCACCTTC CASSLGGSSMTRRTF
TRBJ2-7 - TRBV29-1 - TGCAGCGTTAGGGGACAATACGAGCAGTACTTC CSVRGQYEQYF
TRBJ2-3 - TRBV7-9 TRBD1 TGTGCCAGCAGAAAAAAGCAGGGGGCAGCAGATACGCAGTATTTT CASRKKQGAADTQYF
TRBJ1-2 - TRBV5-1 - TGCGCCAGCAGCCCCGGGATTACTAGCTATGGCTACACCTTC CASSPGITSYGYTF
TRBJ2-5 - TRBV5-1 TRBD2 TGCGCCAGCAGCTTGCTAGCGGGGGGGCAAGAGACCCAGTACTTC CASSLLAGGQETQYF
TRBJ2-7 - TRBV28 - TGTGCCAGCAGATCCAGGGATGGAGAGCAGTACTTC CASRSRDGEQYF
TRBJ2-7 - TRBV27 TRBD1 TGTGCCAGCAGTGGGGGACAGGACGGCTCCTACGAGCAGTACTTC CASSGGQDGSYEQYF
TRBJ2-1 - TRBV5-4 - TGTGCCAGCAGCTTGGACAGTCGCTCCTACAATGAGCAGTTCTTC CASSLDSRSYNEQFF
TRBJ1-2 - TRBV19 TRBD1 TGTGCCAGTAGTCCCCCGGGACAGGGATCCCATGGCTACACCTTC CASSPPGQGSHGYTF
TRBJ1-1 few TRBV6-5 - TGTGCCAGCAGCCCGACAGAGAACACTGAAGCTTTCTTT CASSPTENTEAFF
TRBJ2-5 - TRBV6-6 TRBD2 TGTGCCAGCAGTTACAGAGCGGGGGGGATCCAAGAGACCCAGTACTTC CASSYRAGGIQETQYF
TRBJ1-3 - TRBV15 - TGTGCCACCAGCAATCCAAATAGTTACCTCTCTGGAAACACCATATATTTT CATSNPNSYLSGNTIYF
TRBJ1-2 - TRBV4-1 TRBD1 TGCGCCAGCAGCCAAGAAAACGTCGGTCTCGGGACAGGGCCCCTCAACTATGGCTACACCTTC CASSQENVGLGTGPLNYGYTF
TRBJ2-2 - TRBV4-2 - TGTGCCAGCAGCCAGGGGGGGCCCACCGGGGAGCTGTTTTTT CASSQGGPTGELFF
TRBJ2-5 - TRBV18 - TGTGCCAGCTCATTGCAGGGGAATTGGGAGACCCAGTACTTC CASSLQGNWETQYF
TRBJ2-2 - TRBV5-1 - TGCGCCAGCAGCAAGGGGTCGGTCGGGGGATCGACCGGGGAGCTGTTTTTT CASSKGSVGGSTGELFF
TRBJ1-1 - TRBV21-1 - TGTGCCAGCAGCAAGGGACAGGGGAAATGGGCTGAAGCTTTCTTT CASSKGQGKWAEAFF
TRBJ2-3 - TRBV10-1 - TGCGCCAGCAGTCAGGGCGGGGCCACAGATACGCAGTATTTT CASSQGGATDTQYF
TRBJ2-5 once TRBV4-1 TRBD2 TGCGCCAGCAGCCCGACGGCGGGGGGGAAGGAGACCCAGTACTTC CASSPTAGGKETQYF
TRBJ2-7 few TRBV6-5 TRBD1 TGTGCCAGCAGTTACTCCGGGACAGGACCCTACGAGCAGTACTTC CASSYSGTGPYEQYF
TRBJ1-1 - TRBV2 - TGTGCCAGCAGGGGGAGCGTGAACACTGAAGCTTTCTTT CASRGSVNTEAFF
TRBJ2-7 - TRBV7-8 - TGTGCCAGCAGCTTAGTTTCATACGAGCAGTACTTC CASSLVSYEQYF
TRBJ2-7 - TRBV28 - TGTGCCAGCAGTTTCCCCGGTTCTTCCTACGAGCAGTACTTC CASSFPGSSYEQYF
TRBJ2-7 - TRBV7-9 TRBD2 TGTGCCAGCAGCGAACCGGGACTAGCGGCGCTATACGAGCAGTACTTC CASSEPGLAALYEQYF
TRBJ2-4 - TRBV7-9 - TGTGCCAGCAAAGATTCAGGGGACCACATTCAGTACTTC CASKDSGDHIQYF
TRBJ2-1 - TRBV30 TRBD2 TGTGCCTGGAGTCGGGGGGGCCCCCTTTACAATGAGCAGTTCTTC CAWSRGGPLYNEQFF
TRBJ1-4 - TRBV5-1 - TGCGCCAGCAGCTTGGCTCCCGCCGGTGAAAAACTGTTTTTT CASSLAPAGEKLFF
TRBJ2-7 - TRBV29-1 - TGCAGCGTTGCCCCCGGCAGGCACGAGCAGTACTTC CSVAPGRHEQYF
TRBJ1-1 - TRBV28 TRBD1 TGTGCCAGCAGTTATGGACAGGGGGGTACTGAAGCTTTCTTT CASSYGQGGTEAFF